This T cell receptor beta chain stems from a study of T cell repertoires in cytomegalovirus infection. Overall study context: Both CMV infection and a matching HLA type were indicated by public TCR beta signatures.

As concerns this clonotype: Antigen specificity is unknown.

Using its own MiXCR run on the reads, TCRdb lists one record per CDR3 protein. The table lists about 120,000 distinct CDR3 sequences, around 10% of them singletons, with about 32% in the top ten. Germline CDR1 SGHRS, CDR2 YFSETQ. CDR3 length: 13 amino acids. Between the trimmed V and J ends, which lost 2 bases and 6 bases, there was a span of 11 bases. The sample was PBMCs, sequenced either directly or after in vitro stimulation (not recorded which). This clonotype was sampled from a human donor in good health (CMV status not recorded). Some clones in this sample may be carry-over from other donors' samples. The chain uses TRBV5-1 and TRBJ1-2, with D possibly matching TRBD1 (6 bases). Here the CDR3 DNA reads TGCGCCAGCAGCTTCGCAGGGGTGGATGGCTACACCTTC. Translating gives CASSFAGVDGYTF.